The T cell receptor gamma chain described here comes from a study of Vδ1+ human thymocytes. Study-level points and caveats: The authors advised highly purified populations and single-cell validation. Highly polyclonal TRG and TRD repertoires with Gaussian CDR3 length distributions appeared in thymus. Around a fifth of thymic delta-chain sequences were Vdelta2, with few Vdelta3, unlike blood Vdelta1+ controls.

Note on this clone: Its specificity is unknown.

Alphabeta T cells were depleted, then CD3+ Vdelta1+ Vdelta2- thymocytes were FACS-sorted. RNA was extracted from the cells and then reverse transcribed. Multiplex PCR used pooled V-gene forward primers and a constant-region reverse primer to amplify CDR3s. TCRdb re-processed the multiplex PCR reads via CATT. The sample consists of 20,000 to 25,000 gamma-chain clones, around 13% of them appearing once. The CDR3 spans 17 residues. Germline V lookup: CDR1 GITISATS, CDR2 ISYDGTV (reference sequence). Trimming removed 2 bases from V and 1 base from J; junction bases left unmatched: 14. This chain links TRGV9 with TRGJ1 or TRGJ2. This TCR was recovered from a child younger than two who had congenital heart surgery. Sequencing was carried out using Vdelta1+ gamma-delta thymocytes from the thymus. The subset denotes: FACS-sorted CD3+ TCRalphabeta- TCRVdelta1+ TCRVdelta2- thymocytes. The CDR3 nucleotides read TGTGCCTTGTGGGAGGGTCCCCCAAAATCAAATTATTATAAGAAACTCTTT. Amino acids: CALWEGPPKSNYYKKLF.